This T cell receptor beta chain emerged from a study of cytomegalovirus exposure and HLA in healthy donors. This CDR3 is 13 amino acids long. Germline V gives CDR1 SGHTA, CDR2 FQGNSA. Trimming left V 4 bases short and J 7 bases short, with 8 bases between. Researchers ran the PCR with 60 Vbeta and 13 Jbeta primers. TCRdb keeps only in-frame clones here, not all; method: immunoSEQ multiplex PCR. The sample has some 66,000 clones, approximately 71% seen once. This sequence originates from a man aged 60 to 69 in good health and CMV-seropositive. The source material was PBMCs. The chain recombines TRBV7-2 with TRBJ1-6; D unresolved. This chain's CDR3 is CASSYFINSPLHF. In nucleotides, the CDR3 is TGTGCCAGCAGCTATTTCATCAATTCACCCCTCCACTTT.